Listed here is a single TCR beta chain. This clonotype was recorded at least ten times. The antigen it binds to is not known. No per-base quality is available; no much larger clone lies one base away. Receptor libraries were prepared by 5' RACE. The reads were generated on an Illumina HiSeq 2000. Template switching introduced a universal primer binding site; the final cDNA contained a unique molecular identifier, enabling accurate counting of TCR cDNA molecules. Specific primers in the conserved constant-segment region were used to synthesize first-strand cDNA for the TCR alpha and beta chains. To control for contamination, every cDNA library was double barcoded, receiving both a SMART-Mk sample barcode and Illumina barcodes. Two successive PCR steps introduced TruSeq adapter sequences along with Illumina sample barcodes. Sequencing of the TCR alpha and beta cDNA libraries was done on the Illumina HiSeq platform using custom primers. The paper's processing steps were these. MiGEC was used to process raw reads and extract unique molecular identifiers, and MiXCR was used to find CDR3 positions. For each individual, recombination models were inferred using an EM algorithm with the repgenHMM and IGoR tools. The analysis of shared clonotypes was done with the tcR package in R, with sharing normalized by the product of cloneset sizes. To study raw recombination free of thymic and clonal selection effects, out-of-frame nonproductive sequences were analyzed. TCRdb passed the public sequencing reads through fastp at Q25 and MiXCR, retaining productive beta sequences. Each CDR3 protein gets just one entry, which takes the most common genes and DNA from the rows behind it. Here the V and J calls rest on TCRdb's processing, not on the authors' analysis. For this sample there are around 680,000 distinct CDR3 sequences; about 9.4% appear just once. Roughly 0.97% of the sample rests with the top ten.

Every donor was a healthy Caucasian. The twin cohort comprised three pairs of female monozygotic twins, all aged roughly 18 to 29 years. The RNA used for TCR libraries was isolated from peripheral blood mononuclear cells. The V end loses 6 bases and the J end loses 5 bases, and a stretch of 10 bases separates them. From the cysteine through the phenylalanine, the CDR3 covers 12 amino acids. CDR3 DNA is the only sequence kept; it has 36 bases, read in frame from the first base. The germline V gene (reference sequence) supplies CDR1 LGHDT and CDR2 YNNKEL. This entry comes from a study of identical twins listed by TCRdb under 2016. Regarding the study in general: To test whether fetal clonotypes persist, the study used deep sequencing on TCR alpha and beta repertoires from monozygotic twins, unrelated adults of various ages, and cord blood. Replicate twin experiments were performed at different times using different library preparation protocols to rule out contamination. On the study overall, not on this receptor specifically: Invariant T cells such as MAIT and iNKT could partly confound zero-insertion analyses, although diverse VJ usage argued against such confounding for most clonotypes. A weaker excess of twin sharing was found in beta out-of-frame sequences because the signal-to-noise ratio was lowered by fewer shared sequences. Compared with coincidental sharing between unrelated individuals, out-of-frame TCR alpha sequences shared between twins had an excess of sequences with low generation probability. Out-of-frame TCR alpha sharing in monozygotic twins was systematically underestimated by recombination models, whereas sharing between unrelated individuals was in agreement with the recombination models. Because the same donors could not be followed over many years, the conclusions relied on cross-sectional statistical analysis. Abundant cord blood beta clonotypes had fewer insertions, young adult naive repertoires showed a similar but weaker trend, and memory repertoires showed no such trend.

These data also formed part of another study, on yellow fever vaccine responses in identical twins. As the second paper documents: The authors reported that the T cell response to vaccination in identical twins appeared partly convergent and partly personalized. In the study, vaccine-responding T cell clones were precisely tracked in identical twins.

The sequencing input was PBMCs. Recombination joined TRBV3-1 with TRBJ2-5; confidence is insufficient to name the D gene. The sequence came from a young woman in good health. CDR3 sequence: CASRGLYETQYF. The nucleotides are TGTGCCAGCAGGGGCCTTTATGAGACCCAGTACTTC.